This section outlines one T cell receptor (beta chain) sequence together with its context. In the study's own analysis: Researchers report that nucleated cell counts were estimated from reference gene primer amplification. The protocol was immunoSEQ multiplex PCR, while the TCRdb copy is restricted to in-frame clones and leaves out a portion. D and trimming were read from the DNA, whereas the V and J calls and clone size are those reported in that table. The data show some 42,000 clones, with about 85% seen just once and roughly an eighth held by the top ten. This sample stems from a study of blood T cell repertoires in COVID-19. Across the study: The study drew acute and convalescent COVID-19 samples from the United States, Italy and Spain. PBMCs, B-cell-depleted T cells, or T cells were the source of the cDNA or gDNA that made up the material.

The CDR3 loop spans 15 amino acids. V lost 0 bases and J lost 0, with 10 bases in between. The rearrangement uses TRBV5-3 and TRBJ2-7; the D is unclear. TRBV5-3 is marked as an open reading frame, function uncertain. The sequenced material came from peripheral blood. This clonotype was sampled from a human donor in a cohort sampled during active COVID-19. In DNA, the CDR3 is TGTGCCAGAAGCTTGGGAGAGGCGCTCTCCTACGAGCAGTACTTC. This encodes CARSLGEALSYEQYF.